The 20 T cell receptor beta chains below come from one sample, sequenced in a study of T cells in localized non-small cell lung cancer. Sequenced by immunoSEQ multiplex PCR; TCRdb stores in-frame clones only, minus some. The data hold fewer than 30,000 clones, with 70% to 90% observed a single time. The sample here was PBMCs, taken before any cancer treatment. The receptors derive from a man aged 40 to 69 with stage II lung adenocarcinoma.

The V and J genes are TRBV6-1 and TRBJ2-7; 9 nucleotides align to TRBD2. V gave up 7 bases and J gave up 3 bases; unmatched junction bases: 7. Germline-derived CDR1 and CDR2 are MNHNS and SASEGT. This CDR3 region has 14 residues. CDR3 residues: CASTISGGDYEQYF. The CDR3 coding sequence is TGTGCCAGCACCATTAGCGGGGGCGACTACGAGCAGTACTTC.

The genes are TRBV5-1 and TRBJ2-3, with TRBD2 matching over 8 bases. CDR3 length: 17 residues. Germline V lookup: CDR1 SGHRS, CDR2 YFSETQ. The ends lost 3 bases at V and 2 bases at J; junction bases unmatched: 11. This CDR3 is CASSSLRSGGTTDTQYF. The CDR3 region has the DNA TGCGCCAGCAGCTCCCTGAGGAGCGGGGGAACCACAGATACGCAGTATTTT.

The chain is built from TRBV19 and TRBJ1-5; 7 positions agree with TRBD1. CDR3 length equals 17 residues. Trimming took 1 base from V and 0 from J; bases not matched to a gene: 6. Germline CDR1 and CDR2: LNHDA and SQIVND (reference sequence). CDR3 DNA sequence: TGTGCCAGTAGTATAGGGACAGGCGTTTATAGCAATCAGCCCCAGCATTTT. Its translation is CASSIGTGVYSNQPQHF.

In nucleotides, the CDR3 is TGTGCCAGTAGTATTCCCCCAGGATCCTACAATGAGCAGTTCTTC. It is translated as CASSIPPGSYNEQFF. The chain is built from TRBV19 and TRBJ2-1; D unclear. The CDR3 runs 15 residues. The germline V gene has CDR1 LNHDA and CDR2 SQIVND (reference sequence). V lost 3 bases to trimming and J lost 1 base, with 10 bases between them.

This chain joins TRBV11-2 and TRBJ2-1; D may match TRBD1 or TRBD2 (6 bases each). The CDR3 has 16 amino acids. The V gene lost 2 bases and the J gene lost 3 bases, with 14 bases spanning the gap. Per germline, CDR1 SGHAT and CDR2 FQNNGV. CDR3 amino acids: CASSLSRGVGYNEQFF. CDR3 nucleotides: TGTGCCAGCAGCTTATCGAGGGGGGTGGGCTACAATGAGCAGTTCTTC. The whole variable domain, remainder taken from reference TRBV11-2 and TRBJ2-1, is EAGVAQSPRYKIIEKRQSVAFWCNPISGHATLYWYQQILGQGPKLLIQFQNNGVVDDSQLPKDRFSAERLKGVDSTLKIQPAKLEDSAVYLCASSLSRGVGYNEQFFGPGTRLTVL.

There are a few counts of this clone. This chain's CDR3 is CASSYSTGELFF. DNA of the CDR3: TGTGCCAGCAGTTACTCGACCGGGGAGCTGTTTTTT. The rearrangement joins TRBV6-6 to TRBJ2-2; unclear D gene. CDR1 is MNHNY and CDR2 is SVGAGI in the germline V gene (reference sequence). With 0 bases removed from V and 5 bases from J, the gap between germline ends came to 1 base. This CDR3 is 12 amino acids long.

The chain joins TRBV18 to TRBJ2-1; 9 bases are shared with TRBD1. V shed 1 base and J 8 bases; nucleotides not matched to a gene: 3. Germline CDR1 reads KGHSH; CDR2 reads LQKENI. The CDR3 loop spans 14 amino acids. The CDR3 here is CASSPRTGADEQFF. DNA for the CDR3: TGTGCCAGCTCACCACGGACAGGGGCCGATGAGCAGTTCTTC.

The chain uses TRBV7-2 and TRBJ1-2; TRBD1 is a possible D gene (5 bases). The germline V and J ends were trimmed by 5 bases and 2 bases, with 15 bases remaining between them. This CDR3 has 15 amino acids. The germline V gene encodes CDR1 SGHTA and CDR2 FQGNSA. In DNA form, the CDR3 reads TGTGCCAGCAGCCTGACCAGGGCCCAAAACTATGGCTACACCTTC. Translated: CASSLTRAQNYGYTF.

The V gene is TRBV18, the J gene TRBJ2-3; D ambiguous. The CDR3 covers 13 residues. V shed 6 bases and J shed 3 bases, with 10 bases lying between them. Germline values: CDR1 KGHSH, CDR2 LQKENI. The CDR3 region has the DNA TGTGCCAGCTCCCCCGACCTGACAGATACGCAGTATTTT. The encoded protein is CASSPDLTDTQYF. The whole variable domain, filled in from reference TRBV18 and TRBJ2-3, reads NAGVMQNPRHLVRRRGQEARLRCSPMKGHSHVYWYRQLPEEGLKFMVYLQKENIIDESGMPKERFSAEFPKEGPSILRIQQVVRGDSAAYFCASSPDLTDTQYFGPGTRLTVL.

The J gene is TRBJ1-4, the V gene TRBV6-1; no clear D gene. The ends were cut back, 8 bases at V and 4 bases at J, with 11 bases in the middle. Germline CDR1 is MNHNS and CDR2 is SASEGT. The CDR3 has 13 residues. This CDR3 is CASGEPSNEKLFF. The CDR3 nucleotides are TGTGCCAGCGGAGAACCGAGTAATGAAAAACTGTTTTTT.

The J gene is TRBJ2-1, the V gene TRBV7-9; 9 bases map to TRBD2. The V gene's germline CDR1 is SEHNR and CDR2 FQNEAQ (reference sequence). The ends lost 9 bases at V and 3 bases at J; junction bases unmatched: 3. CDR3 size: 13 residues. The CDR3 region is CASSGGVYNEQFF. The CDR3 bases are TGTGCCAGTAGCGGGGGTGTCTACAATGAGCAGTTCTTC.

The J gene is TRBJ1-1, the V gene TRBV10-3; D unresolved. V was cut by 3 bases and J by 2 bases, with 7 bases left in between. Germline CDR1 ENHRY, CDR2 SYGVKD. The CDR3 extends over 13 amino acids. CDR3 nucleotide sequence: TGTGCCATCAGTGAAATGCTTAACACTGAAGCTTTCTTT. Protein sequence: CAISEMLNTEAFF.

The chain has TRBV28 and TRBJ2-3; D uncertain. The germline V gene has CDR1 MDHEN and CDR2 SYDVKM. CDR3 length: 12 residues. V was cut by 6 bases and J by 0 bases, with 4 bases left in between. The CDR3 DNA reads TGTGCCAGCAGGGCTAGCACAGATACGCAGTATTTT. This gives the protein CASRASTDTQYF.

The J gene is TRBJ1-4, the V gene TRBV28, with TRBD1 identical over 7 bases. The CDR3 has 14 residues. Per germline, CDR1 MDHEN and CDR2 SYDVKM. V was clipped by 10 bases and J by 6 bases; unmatched bases: 11. The CDR3 sequence: CATQQGNLYEKLFF. CDR3 nucleotide sequence: TGTGCCACTCAACAGGGGAATTTATATGAAAAACTGTTTTTT.

The chain uses TRBV11-2 and TRBJ1-1; D might be TRBD1 (5 bases). Germline assignment: CDR1 SGHAT and CDR2 FQNNGV. V lost 1 base and J lost 2, with 8 bases in between. This CDR3 is built from 14 residues. CDR3 sequence: CASSLGDVNTEAFF. CDR3 coding DNA: TGTGCCAGCAGCTTAGGGGACGTCAACACTGAAGCTTTCTTT. The whole variable domain, filled in from reference TRBV11-2 and TRBJ1-1, reads EAGVAQSPRYKIIEKRQSVAFWCNPISGHATLYWYQQILGQGPKLLIQFQNNGVVDDSQLPKDRFSAERLKGVDSTLKIQPAKLEDSAVYLCASSLGDVNTEAFFGQGTRLTVV.

The chain couples TRBV5-6 to TRBJ1-1; D remains unclear. The CDR3 is 13 amino acids. Germline CDR1 reads SGHDT; CDR2 reads YYEEEE. The V end was cut by 1 base, the J end by 1 base, with 5 bases between. As DNA, the CDR3 is TGTGCCAGCAGCTTGCGGGGGAACACTGAAGCTTTCTTT. Translation gives CASSLRGNTEAFF.

V usage is TRBV10-3 and J usage is TRBJ1-2; tentatively, D is TRBD1 (5 bases). V was trimmed by 3 bases and J by 7 bases, leaving 12 bases between them. Germline assignment: CDR1 ENHRY and CDR2 SYGVKD. This CDR3 is built from 13 residues. The CDR3 loop reads CAISDAGHPGYTF. CDR3 DNA: TGTGCCATCAGTGACGCCGGACATCCTGGCTACACCTTC.

The rearrangement links TRBV6-1 to TRBJ2-3, with D unclear. CDR1 and CDR2 (germline): MNHNS, SASEGT. The V and J ends lost 0 bases and 2 bases respectively, with 12 bases between them. CDR3 length equals 16 residues. The CDR3 region is CASSEAGLRVTDTQYF. In DNA, the CDR3 is TGTGCCAGCAGTGAAGCGGGTCTCCGGGTCACAGATACGCAGTATTTT.

The CDR3, as DNA: TGTGCCAGCAGCCAAGATGGGGCTAGCGGGGGGGCAATGGGAGAGACCCAGTACTTC. The encoded protein is CASSQDGASGGAMGETQYF. The chain has TRBV4-2 and TRBJ2-5; 12 positions agree with TRBD2. Germline-derived CDR1 and CDR2 are LGHNA and YNFKEQ. V trimming: 0 bases; J trimming: 4 bases; junction bases outside the gene matches: 12. The CDR3 extends over 19 amino acids.

The CDR3 coding sequence is TGTGCCAGCAGTGAAAATGGGGGGTCTGGTAACACTGAAGCTTTCTTT. It yields the protein CASSENGGSGNTEAFF. The chain has TRBV6-4 and TRBJ1-1, with D possibly matching TRBD1 (5 bases). Per germline, CDR1 MRHNA and CDR2 SNTAGT. Trimming took 3 bases from V and 2 from J, leaving 16 bases between them. This CDR3 region has 16 residues.